Sequencing of this TCR beta chain was carried out in a study of CXCR3-negative and CXCR3-positive naive CD8 T cells. Study-level background: A total of around 140 million TRB reads was generated, with about 1.5 +/- 0.3 million per library.

UMI labels and 5' RACE were used to prepare the TRB cDNA libraries. TCRdb reprocessed the 5' RACE reads and reports one entry per CDR3 protein, with no DNA. Its clone listing holds 37,000 or so distinct CDR3 sequences. As for this clonotype: Antigen unknown.

CDR1 MNHNY and CDR2 SVGAGI come from the germline V gene (reference sequence). CDR3 size: 14 residues. Study-level results: Similar TRBV-TRBJ gene usage was seen in naive CXCR3-negative and CXCR3-positive cells, but not in memory cells. In both naive subsets diversity was comparably high, whereas memory CD8+ cells showed much lower diversity.

Sequenced material: memory CD8+ T cells from blood. The source of this sequence is a human donor in good health. Some clones in this sample may be carry-over from other donors' samples. The chain combines TRBV6-6 with TRBJ2-1; TCRdb's D call of TRBD1 is untestable without DNA. The CDR3 sequence is CASSYSGQLNEQFF.